The 23 T cell receptor beta chains below were found in one sample sequenced in a study of CD8+CD57+ T cells in acquired aplastic anemia. The TCR beta profiling, which covered VDJ combination and CDR3 sequence, was carried out using genomic DNA as the template. TCRdb passed the reads through MiXCR, listing each CDR3 protein once. This sample yields about 190,000 distinct CDR3 sequences, of which approximately 49% are seen a single time; more than 15% belongs to the top ten. Sequencing was performed on sorted CD4+, CD8+, or CD8+CD57+ T cells (not recorded which) from PBMCs. All receptors derive from a human donor in good health, serving as a control.

This clonotype was detected many times. The CDR3 DNA reads TGCGCCAGCAGCCCCAGACTGAACTACGAGCAGTACTTC. Protein product: CASSPRLNYEQYF. This chain uses TRBV5-1 with TRBJ2-7; D uncertain. This CDR3 has 13 residues. V was cut by 4 bases and J by 3 bases, with 11 bases left in between. Germline V gives CDR1 SGHRS, CDR2 YFSETQ.

This chain's CDR3 is CATSERDTEAFF. The CDR3 nucleotides are TGTGCCACCAGTGAACGAGACACTGAAGCTTTCTTT. The V gene is TRBV24-1, the J gene TRBJ1-1; D unclear. From germline, CDR1 is KGHDR and CDR2 SFDVKD. The CDR3 is made up of 12 amino acids. V was pared by 4 bases and J by 3 bases, with 5 bases between.

Of note for this clonotype: A read error may be the cause here, since a much bigger clone is one base away. The chain is built from TRBV12-3 or TRBV12-4 and TRBJ1-2; maybe TRBD1 (5 bases). This CDR3 comprises 13 residues. CDR3: CASNWGWGDGYAF. Written as DNA, the CDR3 is TGTGCCAGCAATTGGGGTTGGGGGGATGGCTACGCCTTC.

There are many counts of this clonotype. This chain connects TRBV11-2 to TRBJ1-6; D not certain. The CDR3 consists of 15 residues. Trimming removed 1 base at V and 6 bases at J, with 10 bases between. CDR1 is SGHAT, CDR2 FQNNGV, per germline. The CDR3 DNA follows: TGTGCCAGCAGCTTAGTCAGGTCGGCTAATTCACCCCTCCACTTT. The encoded protein is CASSLVRSANSPLHF.

V and J are TRBV10-1 and TRBJ2-3; no reliable D call. Germline V gene sequence: CDR1 WNHNN, CDR2 SYGVQD (reference sequence). With 4 bases removed from V and 4 bases from J, the gap between germline ends came to 3 bases. The CDR3 contains 11 residues. CDR3 residues: CASSGADTQYF. The DNA for the CDR3 is TGCGCCAGCAGTGGTGCAGATACGCAGTATTTT.

This clonotype was observed a single time. The V gene is TRBV2, the J gene TRBJ2-5; 8 nucleotides match TRBD2. The germline gives CDR1 SNHLY, CDR2 FYNNEI. The trim removed 5 bases at V and 1 base at J, leaving 6 bases unmatched. The CDR3 length is 15 residues. CDR3 bases: TGTGCCAGCAGTCCGATGGGACTAGTCCAAGAGACCCAGTACTTC. Its protein product is CASSPMGLVQETQYF.

There are many counts of this clonotype. V gene TRBV19 combines with J gene TRBJ2-3; 10 nucleotides match TRBD1. The CDR3 runs to 14 residues. Germline CDR1 and CDR2: LNHDA and SQIVND (reference sequence). Trimming cost V 8 bases and J 5 bases; bases outside gene matches: 7. The CDR3 bases are TGTGCCAGTCAAGACAGGGGGCGCATAGATACGCAGTATTTT. It yields the protein CASQDRGRIDTQYF. Complete variable domain (other parts from reference TRBV19 and TRBJ2-3): DGGITQSPKYLFRKEGQNVTLSCEQNLNHDAMYWYRQDPGQGLRLIYYSQIVNDFQKGDIAEGYSVSREKKESFPLTVTSAQKNPTAFYLCASQDRGRIDTQYFGPGTRLTVL.

This clonotype was counted only a few times. A much larger clone differs by one base, so this may be a read error. This sequence joins TRBV27 and TRBJ1-2; D possibly corresponds to TRBD1 (5 bases). The CDR3 has 12 residues. The V gene's germline CDR1 is MNHEY and CDR2 SMNVEV (reference sequence). The CDR3 bases are TGTGCCAGCAGCCGACAGAACTATGGCTACGCCTTC. Residues: CASSRQNYGYAF.

This clonotype came up many times. The V gene is TRBV12-3 or TRBV12-4, the J gene TRBJ1-1, with 7 bases aligning to TRBD1. V gave up 5 bases and J gave up 11 bases; unmatched junction bases: 14. The CDR3 totals 14 residues. The CDR3 DNA is TGTGCCAGCAGTCCGGCCGGACAGGAGTCGTTGGCTTTCTTT. As protein: CASSPAGQESLAFF.

The sample holds a few counts of this clonotype. The chain couples TRBV19 to TRBJ2-7; TRBD2 agrees at 8 bases. V was clipped by 6 bases and J by 4 bases; unmatched bases: 11. Per the germline V gene, CDR1 is LNHDA and CDR2 is SQIVND (reference sequence). This CDR3 has 15 residues. CDR3 in DNA: TGTGCCAGTAGGACCGTAGCGGGGTTCCCTTACGAGCAGTACTTC. Residues: CASRTVAGFPYEQYF.

The gene calls are TRBV7-2 and TRBJ2-7; 7 nucleotides match TRBD2. Germline-derived CDR1 and CDR2 are SGHTA and FQGNSA. V shed 1 base and J 2 bases; nucleotides not matched to a gene: 5. This CDR3 region has 15 residues. The CDR3 nucleotides read TGTGCCAGCAGCTTAGGGCTAGCGGACCCCTACGAGCAGTACTTC. Translation: CASSLGLADPYEQYF. Filled out from reference TRBV7-2 and TRBJ2-7, the complete variable domain reads GAGVSQSPSNKVTEKGKDVELRCDPISGHTALYWYRQSLGQGLEFLIYFQGNSAPDKSGLPSDRFSAERTGGSVSTLTIQRTQQEDSAVYLCASSLGLADPYEQYFGPGTRLTVT.

A few counts support this clonotype. This may stem from a read error, because a much larger clone lies one nucleotide away. The J gene is TRBJ1-5, the V gene TRBV12-3 or TRBV12-4; D possibly corresponds to TRBD1 (6 bases). V lost 6 bases, J lost 7 bases, and 19 bases lay in between. The CDR3 has 15 residues. The CDR3 nucleotides are TGTGCCAGCAGCCGATCTGGGGGGGGGCGGCAGCCCCAGCATTTT. This gives the protein CASSRSGGGRQPQHF.

The V and J genes are TRBV5-1 and TRBJ1-1; no clear D gene. Germline V gives CDR1 SGHRS, CDR2 YFSETQ. CDR3 size: 16 residues. V was clipped by 1 base and J by 1 base, with 14 bases between them. CDR3 DNA sequence: TGCGCCAGCAGCTTGATCTCGGTCCAACCGAACACTGAAGCTTTCTTT. It is translated as CASSLISVQPNTEAFF.

This clonotype was seen many times. The J gene is TRBJ2-7, the V gene TRBV7-2, with D possibly matching TRBD2 (5 bases). V gave up 5 bases and J gave up 3 bases, with 11 bases separating them. The CDR3 loop spans 13 amino acids. The germline V gene encodes CDR1 SGHTA and CDR2 FQGNSA. The CDR3, as DNA: TGTGCCAGCAGCACACGCCGGGACTACGAGCAGTACTTC. Translating it yields CASSTRRDYEQYF.

This chain connects TRBV28 to TRBJ2-6; possibly TRBD2 for D (5 bases). Trimming cost V 6 bases and J 4 bases, with 10 bases left between them. CDR1 and CDR2 from the germline V gene are MDHEN and SYDVKM. The CDR3 has 14 residues. The chain's CDR3 is CASSPPGGANVLTF. The CDR3 nucleotides are TGTGCCAGCAGCCCCCCGGGGGGGGCCAACGTCCTGACTTTC.

The chain recombines TRBV11-2 with TRBJ2-7; D uncertain. The germline V gene has CDR1 SGHAT and CDR2 FQNNGV. The length of the CDR3 is 15 residues. V was pared by 3 bases and J by 2 bases, with 14 bases between. The CDR3: CASSFGHDPTYEQYF. The DNA of the CDR3 is TGTGCCAGCAGCTTCGGCCACGACCCTACCTACGAGCAGTACTTC.

The J gene is TRBJ2-1, the V gene TRBV24-1; 8 nucleotides align to TRBD1. The V and J ends lost 11 bases and 0 bases, in that order; junction bases with no gene match: 11. This CDR3 is built from 16 residues. Germline V gene data show CDR1 as KGHDR and CDR2 as SFDVKD. For the CDR3, the DNA is TGTGCCAGCTCAGGTGGACAGGGCAGCTCCTACAATGAGCAGTTCTTC. This translates into CASSGGQGSSYNEQFF.

The V and J genes are TRBV20-1 and TRBJ2-7; D might be TRBD1 or TRBD2, each matching 6 bases. V was cut by 8 bases and J by 2 bases, with 16 bases left in between. CDR1 and CDR2 from the germline V gene are DFQATT and SNEGSKA (reference sequence). The CDR3 loop spans 13 amino acids. DNA of the CDR3: TGCAGTTATACCAGGGGCGGGGCCTACGAGCAGTACTTC. Its translation: CSYTRGGAYEQYF.

This clonotype appeared a single time. The junction departs from germline at one end; a sequencing error may be responsible. The chain has TRBV7-3 and TRBJ2-1, with 9 bases matching TRBD1. The CDR3 loop spans 16 amino acids. In germline, CDR1 is SGHTA, CDR2 FQGTGA. The CDR3 region is CTSSPGTGIGYNEQSF. The CDR3 nucleotides read TGTACCAGCAGCCCAGGGACAGGGATTGGGTACAATGAGCAGTCCTTC.

The chain uses TRBV7-9 and TRBJ2-1; 11 bases align to TRBD2. This CDR3 is built from 16 residues. Germline CDR1 reads SEHNR; CDR2 reads FQNEAQ (reference sequence). V was clipped by 8 bases and J by 5 bases; unmatched bases: 11. The CDR3 region has the DNA TGTGCCAGCTCCGCGGGGAATAGCGGGGGGGACAATGAGCAGTTCTTC. It specifies CASSAGNSGGDNEQFF.

With regard to this clonotype: Likely a read error: the CDR3 ends without its conserved phenylalanine or tryptophan. The DNA is left out, because the CDR3 cannot be placed on it with certainty; the CDR3 is given as TCRdb lists it. This CDR3 is CASSPTVGLFDRNS. The rearrangement uses TRBV7-9 and TRBJ1-6. Counting both end residues, the CDR3 totals 14 amino acids. Germline V gene lookup returns CDR1 SEHNR and CDR2 FQNEAQ (reference sequence).

In this sample, this clonotype turned up many times. The chain employs TRBV6-6 and TRBJ1-4; D not certain. CDR3 size: 11 residues. V lost 5 bases to trimming and J lost 12 bases, with 10 bases between them. The germline V gene encodes CDR1 MNHNY and CDR2 SVGAGI (reference sequence). As DNA, the CDR3 is TGTGCCAGCAGTCCTCTTCGGGAACTGTTTTTT. It translates to CASSPLRELFF.

The chain carries TRBV9 and TRBJ1-1; unclear D gene. V shed 7 bases and J shed 4 bases, with 14 bases lying between them. The CDR3 extends over 13 amino acids. Germline V gives CDR1 SGDLS, CDR2 YYNGEE. CDR3 DNA sequence: TGTGCCAGCGAAGTAGAGGGTTCCACTGAAGCTTTCTTT. Its protein product is CASEVEGSTEAFF.